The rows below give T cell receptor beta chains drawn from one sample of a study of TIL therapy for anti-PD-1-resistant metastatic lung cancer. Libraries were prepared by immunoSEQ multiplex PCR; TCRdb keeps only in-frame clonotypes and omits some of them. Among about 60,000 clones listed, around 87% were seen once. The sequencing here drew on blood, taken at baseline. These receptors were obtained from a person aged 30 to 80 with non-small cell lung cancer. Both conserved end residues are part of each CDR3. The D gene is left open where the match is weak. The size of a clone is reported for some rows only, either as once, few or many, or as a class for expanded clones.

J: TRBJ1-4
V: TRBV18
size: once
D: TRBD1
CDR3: CASSPFTGGDEKLFF
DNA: TGTGCCAGCTCACCATTTACAGGGGGTGACGAAAAACTGTTTTTT

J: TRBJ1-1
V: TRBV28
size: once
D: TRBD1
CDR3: CASSFPDRGNTEAFF
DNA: TGTGCCAGCAGTTTTCCGGACAGGGGGAACACTGAAGCTTTCTTT

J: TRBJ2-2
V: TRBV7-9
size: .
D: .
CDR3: CASSLWRGGSGNTGELFF
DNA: TGTGCCAGCAGCTTATGGAGGGGCGGGTCCGGGAACACCGGGGAGCTGTTTTTT

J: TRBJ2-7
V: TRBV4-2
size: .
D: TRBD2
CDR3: CASSPERGSKNEQYF
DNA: TGTGCCAGCAGCCCGGAGCGGGGGAGTAAGAACGAGCAGTACTTC

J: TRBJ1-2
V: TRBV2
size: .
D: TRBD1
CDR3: CASSVTGDHGYTF
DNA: TGTGCCAGCAGTGTGACAGGGGACCATGGCTACACCTTC

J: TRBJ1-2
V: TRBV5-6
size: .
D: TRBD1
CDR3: CASLGQGFYGYTF
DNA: TGTGCCAGCCTCGGACAGGGCTTCTATGGCTACACCTTC

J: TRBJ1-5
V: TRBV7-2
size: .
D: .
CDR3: CASSLGQGTYSNQPQHF
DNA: TGTGCCAGCAGCTTAGGTCAGGGTACGTATAGCAATCAGCCCCAGCATTTT

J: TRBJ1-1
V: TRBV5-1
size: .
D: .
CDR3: CASSQGRLPRTEAFF
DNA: TGCGCCAGCAGCCAGGGACGCCTCCCGAGGACTGAAGCTTTCTTT

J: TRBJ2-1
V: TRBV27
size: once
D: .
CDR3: CASSLAGRDEQFF
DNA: TGTGCCAGCAGTTTAGCGGGGCGGGATGAGCAGTTCTTC

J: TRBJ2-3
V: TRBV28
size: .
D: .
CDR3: CASSLPGALSTDTQYF
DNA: TGTGCCAGCAGTTTACCAGGGGCCCTTAGCACAGATACGCAGTATTTT

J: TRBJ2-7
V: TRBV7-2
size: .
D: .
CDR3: CASSPLGQGNEQYF
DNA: TGTGCCAGCAGCCCCCTGGGACAAGGTAACGAGCAGTACTTC

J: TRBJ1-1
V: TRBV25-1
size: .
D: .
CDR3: CASSRPGPGTEAFF
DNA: TGTGCCAGCAGTAGGCCGGGCCCGGGCACTGAAGCTTTCTTT

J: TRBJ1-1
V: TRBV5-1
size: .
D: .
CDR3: CASSEVNREAFF
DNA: TGCGCCAGCAGCGAGGTAAACAGGGAAGCTTTCTTT

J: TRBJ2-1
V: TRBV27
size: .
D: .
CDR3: CASSYKSSYNEQFF
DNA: TGTGCCAGCAGTTACAAGAGCTCCTACAATGAGCAGTTCTTC

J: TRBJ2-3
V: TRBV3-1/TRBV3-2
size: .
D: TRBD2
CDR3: CASSRGGGSTDTQYF
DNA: TGTGCCAGCAGCCGGGGCGGGGGTAGCACAGATACGCAGTATTTT

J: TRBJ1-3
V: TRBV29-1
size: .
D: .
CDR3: CSVGSASSGNTIYF
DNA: TGCAGCGTTGGGAGTGCAAGCTCTGGAAACACCATATATTTT

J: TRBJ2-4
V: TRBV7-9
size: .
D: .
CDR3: CASSLEIGVEKNIQYF
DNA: TGTGCCAGCAGCTTAGAGATCGGGGTGGAAAAAAACATTCAGTACTTC

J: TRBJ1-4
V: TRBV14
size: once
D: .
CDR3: CASSQEKVRPGGEKLFF
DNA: TGTGCCAGCAGCCAAGAGAAGGTCCGACCGGGGGGCGAAAAACTGTTTTTT

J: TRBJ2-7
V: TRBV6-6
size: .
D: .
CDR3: CASSYGRVAYEQYF
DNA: TGTGCCAGCAGTTACGGTCGCGTTGCCTACGAGCAGTACTTC

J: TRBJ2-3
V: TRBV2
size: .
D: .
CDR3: CASSEVPTDTQYF
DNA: TGTGCCAGCAGTGAAGTTCCCACAGATACGCAGTATTTT

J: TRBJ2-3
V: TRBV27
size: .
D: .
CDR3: CASRDGGITDTQYF
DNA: TGTGCCAGCAGAGATGGGGGTATTACAGATACGCAGTATTTT

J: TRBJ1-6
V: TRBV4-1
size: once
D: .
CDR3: CASSQSGGKGSYNSPLHF
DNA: TGCGCCAGCAGCCAATCTGGGGGCAAAGGCTCCTATAATTCACCCCTCCACTTT

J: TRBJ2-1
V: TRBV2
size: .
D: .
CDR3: CASSEAPGPGSNEQFF
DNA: TGTGCCAGCAGTGAAGCGCCGGGACCTGGGTCCAATGAGCAGTTCTTC

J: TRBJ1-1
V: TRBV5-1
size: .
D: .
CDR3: CASSLEGVATDEAFF
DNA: TGCGCCAGCAGCTTGGAGGGGGTTGCGACGGATGAAGCTTTCTTT

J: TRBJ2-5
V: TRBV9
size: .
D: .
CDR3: CASSVEGRETQYF
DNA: TGTGCCAGCAGCGTAGAGGGGCGAGAGACCCAGTACTTC

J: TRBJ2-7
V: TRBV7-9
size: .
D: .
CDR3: CASSARRDPYEQYF
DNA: TGTGCCAGCAGCGCACGGCGGGACCCCTACGAGCAGTACTTC

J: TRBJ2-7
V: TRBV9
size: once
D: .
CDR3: CASSVGINPYEQYF
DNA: TGTGCCAGCAGCGTAGGAATCAACCCCTACGAGCAGTACTTC

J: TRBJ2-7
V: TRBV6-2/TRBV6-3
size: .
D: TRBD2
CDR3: CASSLASGFYEQYF
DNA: TGTGCCAGCAGTTTGGCTAGCGGCTTCTACGAGCAGTACTTC